These 9 T cell receptor beta chains were sequenced from one sample in a study of blood T cell repertoires in COVID-19. The protocol was immunoSEQ multiplex PCR, while the TCRdb copy is restricted to in-frame clones and leaves out a portion. Here the sample spans some 68,000 clones, around 90% being singletons. Input material: peripheral blood. These receptors all stem from a woman aged 45-65 years with COVID-19, enrolled during active disease.

V and J are TRBV4-2 and TRBJ2-7; 7 positions match TRBD2. Looked up from germline, CDR1 is LGHNA and CDR2 is YNFKEQ. V shed 0 bases, J shed 2 bases, and the junction held 7 bases outside the gene matches. The CDR3 is made up of 16 amino acids. In nucleotides, the CDR3 is TGTGCCAGCAGCCAAGAAGTCAGCGGGACCGCCTACGAGCAGTACTTC. Protein: CASSQEVSGTAYEQYF.

The rearrangement joins TRBV21-1 to TRBJ2-2; the table names TRBD2, a call not compared with the DNA. TRBV21-1 is a listed pseudogene. The CDR3 spans 11 residues. The CDR3 reads CASRGGEELFF. CDR3 bases: TGTGCCAGCCGGGGGGGGGAGGAGCTGTTTTTT.

This rearrangement joins TRBV2 to TRBJ1-1; TRBD1 is a possible D gene (5 bases). The CDR3 has 14 amino acids. Germline V gene lookup returns CDR1 SNHLY and CDR2 FYNNEI. Trimming removed 0 bases from V and 7 bases from J, with 12 bases in between. CDR3 bases: TGTGCCAGCAGTGAAGCTCTTCCGGGGGTTGAAGCTTTCTTT. Translated, it gives CASSEALPGVEAFF.

J is TRBJ1-2 and V is TRBV19, with 9 bases matching TRBD1. CDR1 and CDR2 from the germline V gene are LNHDA and SQIVND (reference sequence). There are 13 residues in the CDR3. After removal of 3 bases from V and 10 bases from J, the junction contained 6 bases not matched to a gene. Written as DNA, the CDR3 is TGTGCCAGTAGTATGGGGACAGGGAGAGACTACACCTTC. Protein sequence: CASSMGTGRDYTF.

The rearrangement uses TRBV6-5 and TRBJ2-1, with 15 bases that match TRBD2. The junction had 4 bases not matched to a gene; V was cut back by 4 bases and J by 9 bases. Per germline, CDR1 MNHEY and CDR2 SVGAGI. This CDR3 comprises 15 residues. CDR3 in amino acids: CASSWGLAGGSEQFF. The CDR3 region has the DNA TGTGCCAGCAGTTGGGGACTAGCGGGAGGCAGTGAGCAGTTCTTC.

This sequence joins TRBV5-1 and TRBJ2-1; D uncertain. V was trimmed by 0 bases and J by 9 bases, leaving 10 bases between them. Germline lookup yields CDR1 SGHRS and CDR2 YFSETQ. The CDR3 runs to 13 residues. CDR3 sequence: CASSLAPFGEQFF. The CDR3 DNA reads TGCGCCAGCAGCTTGGCGCCCTTCGGTGAGCAGTTCTTC.

The V and J genes are TRBV15 and TRBJ2-1; the D gene is possibly TRBD1 (7 bases). V was pared by 1 base and J by 3 bases, with 22 bases between. The germline V gene has CDR1 LNHNV and CDR2 YYDKDF (reference sequence). This CDR3 has 19 residues. CDR3 sequence (DNA): TGTGCCACCAGCAGAGTAAGAGGAACGGGGGACAGCCACTACAATGAGCAGTTCTTC. Amino acids: CATSRVRGTGDSHYNEQFF.

The chain recombines TRBV5-4 with TRBJ2-5, with D perhaps matching TRBD2 (7 bases). The CDR3 consists of 17 residues. Trimming removed 3 bases from V and 4 bases from J, with 22 bases in between. The V gene's germline CDR1 is SGHNT and CDR2 YYREEE (reference sequence). Here the CDR3 reads CASSSDSSGTLLETQYF. CDR3 nucleotides: TGTGCCAGCAGCTCGGATTCGAGCGGGACACTATTAGAGACCCAGTACTTC.

The chain couples TRBV19 to TRBJ2-1; D gene unclear. Trimming stripped 5 bases from V and 4 bases from J, with 18 bases between. Germline values: CDR1 LNHDA, CDR2 SQIVND (reference sequence). This CDR3 region has 16 residues. The CDR3 sequence: CASSLSGEMRYNEQFF. Written as DNA, the CDR3 is TGTGCCAGTAGTTTATCCGGTGAGATGCGGTACAATGAGCAGTTCTTC. Complete variable domain (other parts from reference TRBV19 and TRBJ2-1): DGGITQSPKYLFRKEGQNVTLSCEQNLNHDAMYWYRQDPGQGLRLIYYSQIVNDFQKGDIAEGYSVSREKKESFPLTVTSAQKNPTAFYLCASSLSGEMRYNEQFFGPGTRLTVL.